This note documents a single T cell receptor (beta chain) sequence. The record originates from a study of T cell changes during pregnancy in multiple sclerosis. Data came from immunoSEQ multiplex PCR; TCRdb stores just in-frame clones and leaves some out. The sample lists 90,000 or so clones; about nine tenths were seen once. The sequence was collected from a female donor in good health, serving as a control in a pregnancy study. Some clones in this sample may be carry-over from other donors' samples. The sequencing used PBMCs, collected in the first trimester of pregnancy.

The CDR3 nucleotides are TGTGCCAGCAGTTCCCCCGGGACAGGGACCTACGAGCAGTACTTC. Protein sequence: CASSSPGTGTYEQYF. The chain joins TRBV27 to TRBJ2-7; TRBD1 matches at 9 bases. The junction had 6 bases not matched to a gene; V was cut back by 4 bases and J by 2 bases. CDR3 size: 15 residues. Germline values: CDR1 MNHEY, CDR2 SMNVEV (reference sequence).